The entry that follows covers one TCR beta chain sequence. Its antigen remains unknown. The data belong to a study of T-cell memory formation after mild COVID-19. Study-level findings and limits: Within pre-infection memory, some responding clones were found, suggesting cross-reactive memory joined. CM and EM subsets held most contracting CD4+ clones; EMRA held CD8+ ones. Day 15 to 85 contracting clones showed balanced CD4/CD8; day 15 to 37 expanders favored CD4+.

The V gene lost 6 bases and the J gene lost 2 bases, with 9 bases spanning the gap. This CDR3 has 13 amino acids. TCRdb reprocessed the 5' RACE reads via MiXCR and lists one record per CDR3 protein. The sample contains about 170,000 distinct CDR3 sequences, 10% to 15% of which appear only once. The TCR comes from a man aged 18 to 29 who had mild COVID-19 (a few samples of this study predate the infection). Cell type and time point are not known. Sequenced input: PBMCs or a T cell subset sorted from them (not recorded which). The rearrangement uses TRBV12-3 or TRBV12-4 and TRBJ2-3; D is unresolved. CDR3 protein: CASSPPATDTQYF. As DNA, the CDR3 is TGTGCCAGCAGCCCCCCTGCCACAGATACGCAGTATTTT.